The clone carrying this T cell receptor beta chain showed up many times. The data stem from a study of T-cell reconstitution after alpha-beta-depleted transplantation in children. The TCRbeta library incorporated unique molecular identifiers. TCRdb fed the PCR reads into MiXCR, producing one record per CDR3 protein. Among 190,000 or so distinct CDR3 sequences, more than 6.5% were seen once, and the ten largest hold 3% to 3.5%. Germline CDR1 and CDR2: SGHRS and YFSETQ. V was clipped by 2 bases and J by 5 bases, with 7 bases between them. CDR3 length: 12 amino acids. The TCR sequence derives from a human donor who donated a stem cell graft to a child with Wiskott-Aldrich syndrome. This chain links TRBV5-1 with TRBJ2-5, with unresolved D. The material sequenced was PBMCs from the stem cell graft donor, taken from the stem cell graft. The CDR3 sequence is CASSFIGETQYF. CDR3 nucleotides: TGCGCCAGCAGCTTCATCGGGGAGACCCAGTACTTC. The full variable domain, rest sourced from reference TRBV5-1 and TRBJ2-5, is KAGVTQTPRYLIKTRGQQVTLSCSPISGHRSVSWYQQTPGQGLQFLFEYFSETQRNKGNFPGRFSGRQFSNSRSEMNVSTLELGDSALYLCASSFIGETQYFGPGTRLLVL.